What follows describes a single TCR beta chain. Its antigen is currently unknown. According to the study, genomic DNA was the template for TCR beta VDJ and CDR3 profiling. In TCRdb, the reads were re-called with MiXCR into one record per CDR3 protein. The sample has about 130,000 distinct CDR3 sequences, 48% seen once; the top ten hold about 2.5%. This specimen belongs to a study of CD8+CD57+ T cells in acquired aplastic anemia. Study information: CD4+ and CD8+ cells, once sorted, gave DNA averaging roughly 3 ug. Where healthy donors were concerned, CD4+ cells averaged approximately 10 million reads. General observations from the study: Patients showed no significant difference from controls in CD8+ Simpson's diversity. Patients and controls shared twenty-nine CD8+ CDR3 sequences, which appeared highly expressed in patients and within their immunodominant clones.

V was cut by 1 base and J by 9 bases, with 15 bases left in between. Per the germline V gene, CDR1 is KGHDR and CDR2 is SFDVKD. The CDR3 totals 15 residues. This sequence was found in a human donor in good health, serving as a control. The V call is TRBV24-1, the J call TRBJ1-5; D perhaps matches TRBD1 (6 bases). The specimen was sorted CD4+, CD8+, or CD8+CD57+ T cells (not recorded which) from PBMCs. The CDR3, as DNA: TGTGCCACCAGTGATTTATTGGGGGGGCCGGGGCCCCAGCATTTT. Residues: CATSDLLGGPGPQHF.